These 28 T cell receptor beta chains originate from one sample sequenced in a study of vaccination and CD4 T cells after COVID-19. As to treatment: roughly nine-day PBMC culture with coronavirus spike peptide pools or control peptides (ViraFEST assay). An unexposed donor provided the CD4+ T cells, which were collected before the COVID-19 pandemic (2011-2018). Their antigen targets remain unknown. The Oncomine TCR Beta short-read assay was applied to DNA of cultured CD4+ T cells. DNA came from CD4+ T cells after culture. Using its own MiXCR run on the PCR reads, TCRdb lists one record per CDR3 protein. This sample has about 9,500 distinct CDR3 sequences, with around 36% found just once. The source material was CD4+ T cells from blood, cultured in vitro. All receptors come from a human donor in good health.

The rearrangement joins TRBV28 to TRBJ2-7, with D perhaps being TRBD1 or TRBD2 (5 bases each). Germline assignment: CDR1 MDHEN and CDR2 SYDVKM. Trimming took 2 bases from V and 4 from J, leaving 15 bases between them. There are 15 residues in the CDR3. The CDR3 loop reads CASSLPGPLGYEQYF. DNA for the CDR3: TGTGCCAGCAGTTTACCGGGACCCTTGGGGTACGAGCAGTACTTC.

This clonotype has only a few counts. V usage is TRBV24-1 and J usage is TRBJ2-2; TRBD1 matches at 7 bases. Germline-derived CDR1 and CDR2 are KGHDR and SFDVKD. Unmatched junction bases numbered 0, after V lost 0 bases and J lost 3 bases. The CDR3 spans 15 residues. This chain's CDR3 is CATSDLDRDTGELFF. DNA for the CDR3: TGTGCCACCAGTGATTTGGACAGGGACACCGGGGAGCTGTTTTTT.

The V and J genes are TRBV6-1 and TRBJ2-7; no clear D gene. Per the germline V gene, CDR1 is MNHNS and CDR2 is SASEGT. The CDR3 length is 15 residues. Trimming took off 0 bases at V and 0 bases at J, with 9 bases between the two ends. The CDR3: CASSEASAVSYEQYF. In DNA form, the CDR3 reads TGTGCCAGCAGTGAAGCGAGTGCCGTCTCCTACGAGCAGTACTTC.

This clonotype was counted between two and nine times. The chain uses TRBV7-2 and TRBJ1-1; no clear D gene. CDR1 is SGHTA, CDR2 FQGNSA, per germline. The CDR3 consists of 13 residues. The ends were cut back, 0 bases at V and 6 bases at J, with 8 bases in the middle. The CDR3 spells CASSLARRSEAFF. The CDR3 DNA sequence: TGTGCCAGCAGCTTAGCGCGACGGTCTGAAGCTTTCTTT.

This clonotype was detected only a few times. The chain combines TRBV20-1 with TRBJ2-5, with D uncertain. CDR1 and CDR2 (germline): DFQATT, SNEGSKA (reference sequence). V was trimmed by 3 bases and J by 2 bases, leaving 10 bases between them. This CDR3 has 13 residues. The CDR3 bases are TGCAGTGCTAGGGAAGGGCTTCAAGAGACCCAGTACTTC. This sequence encodes CSAREGLQETQYF.

J is TRBJ2-7 and V is TRBV28, with 12 bases identical to TRBD2. Germline V gene data show CDR1 as MDHEN and CDR2 as SYDVKM. Trimming cost V 7 bases and J 5 bases; bases outside gene matches: 9. This CDR3 spans 15 amino acids. The CDR3 is CASTRTLAGGHEQYF. The CDR3 DNA reads as TGTGCCAGCACGAGAACACTAGCGGGAGGCCACGAGCAGTACTTC.

The rearrangement links TRBV7-2 to TRBJ2-3, with 8 bases aligning to TRBD2. Germline CDR1 is SGHTA and CDR2 is FQGNSA. The CDR3 has 14 residues. V shed 6 bases and J 4 bases; nucleotides not matched to a gene: 6. The DNA for the CDR3 is TGTGCCAGCAGTTCGGGACTAGTACCAGATACGCAGTATTTT. It translates to CASSSGLVPDTQYF.

The V and J genes are TRBV10-3 and TRBJ1-2; D remains unclear. CDR1 and CDR2 (germline): ENHRY, SYGVKD. The V end lost 4 bases, the J end lost 8 bases, and 26 bases lay between the germline ends. The CDR3 length is 17 residues. The CDR3 loop reads CAISAHGESSFPEGYTF. The CDR3 DNA reads as TGTGCCATCAGTGCCCACGGGGAGAGTTCTTTCCCGGAGGGCTACACCTTC.

In its sample, this clonotype was seen a few times. J is TRBJ2-1 and V is TRBV24-1, with D perhaps matching TRBD1 (5 bases). Germline loops: CDR1 KGHDR, CDR2 SFDVKD. Trimming pared 0 bases from V and 3 bases from J, leaving 11 bases between. The length of the CDR3 is 16 residues. CDR3: CATSDLRQGYYNEQFF. CDR3 coding DNA: TGTGCCACCAGTGATTTGAGGCAGGGTTACTACAATGAGCAGTTCTTC.

The gene calls are TRBV20-1 and TRBJ2-3; 10 nucleotides line up with TRBD2. V lost 5 bases to trimming and J lost 0 bases; unmatched junction nucleotides: 2. Germline V CDR1 and CDR2: DFQATT, SNEGSKA (reference sequence). This CDR3 comprises 14 residues. The CDR3 protein is CSAAGLASTDTQYF. As DNA, the CDR3 is TGCAGTGCTGCGGGACTAGCGAGCACAGATACGCAGTATTTT.

The table lists this clonotype with a few counts. CDR3 sequence: CASADRGNQPQHF. The CDR3 nucleotides are TGTGCCAGCGCCGACAGGGGCAATCAGCCCCAGCATTTT. The V gene is TRBV7-2, the J gene TRBJ1-5; 7 bases line up with TRBD1. J lost 2 bases, V lost 8 bases, and 3 bases had no gene match. Germline assignment: CDR1 SGHTA and CDR2 FQGNSA. This CDR3 spans 13 amino acids.

The chain recombines TRBV28 with TRBJ2-3; maybe TRBD1 (6 bases). The CDR3 is 13 residues long. V was trimmed by 5 bases and J by 4 bases, leaving 10 bases between them. Germline V lookup: CDR1 MDHEN, CDR2 SYDVKM. The CDR3 here is CASSLQGADTQYF. The CDR3 DNA reads TGTGCCAGCAGTCTACAGGGTGCAGATACGCAGTATTTT.

This clonotype was observed a handful of times. The V call is TRBV6-1, the J call TRBJ2-7; 10 nucleotides match TRBD2. The V gene's germline CDR1 is MNHNS and CDR2 SASEGT. The CDR3 runs 15 residues. Trimming removed 7 bases from V and 6 bases from J; junction bases left unmatched: 12. The CDR3 bases are TGTGCCAGCACCTCAATAGCGGGAGGTAGCGGCGAGCAGTACTTC. This codes for CASTSIAGGSGEQYF.

This sequence joins TRBV7-8 and TRBJ1-2; unclear D gene. The CDR3 loop spans 15 amino acids. Germline assignment: CDR1 SGHVS and CDR2 FQNEAQ. Trimming removed 5 bases from V and 4 bases from J, with 17 bases in between. The chain's CDR3 is CASSPLRGGGYGYTF. The CDR3 DNA follows: TGTGCCAGCAGCCCTCTCCGGGGAGGAGGCTATGGCTACACCTTC.

V is TRBV7-3 and J is TRBJ2-1; no clear D. CDR3 size: 16 residues. The germline V and J ends were trimmed by 2 bases and 0 bases, with 11 bases remaining between them. Germline V gene sequence: CDR1 SGHTA, CDR2 FQGTGA. The CDR3 DNA reads as TGTGCCAGCAGCTTAGGCGGTGCCAGCTCCTACAATGAGCAGTTCTTC. As protein: CASSLGGASSYNEQFF.

V and J are TRBV5-1 and TRBJ1-6, with D perhaps TRBD1 (6 bases). Germline V gene lookup returns CDR1 SGHRS and CDR2 YFSETQ. The CDR3 is 14 amino acids. Trimming removed 0 bases at V and 9 bases at J, with 10 bases between. CDR3 in amino acids: CASSLAGASSPLHF. In DNA, the CDR3 is TGCGCCAGCAGCTTGGCGGGGGCGAGTTCACCCCTCCACTTT.

The rearrangement uses TRBV30 and TRBJ2-7; D may be TRBD1 (6 bases). Germline CDR1 GTSNPN, CDR2 SVGIG (reference sequence). This CDR3 contains 11 residues. Trimming shortened V by 7 bases and J by 1 base, and 8 bases separated the two germline ends. The CDR3 coding sequence is TGTGCCTACAGGGAATCCTACGAGCAGTACTTC. It specifies CAYRESYEQYF.

The chain couples TRBV6-2 or TRBV6-3 to TRBJ1-5, with D perhaps TRBD1 (5 bases). Trimming took 6 bases from V and 9 from J, leaving 18 bases between them. The germline V gene has CDR1 MNHEY and CDR2 SVGEGT. The CDR3 spans 14 residues. In nucleotides, the CDR3 is TGTGCCAGCAGCCGCGACAGCCCCCCGTCGCCCCAGCATTTT. This gives the protein CASSRDSPPSPQHF.

This clonotype was recorded a few times. This chain joins TRBV2 and TRBJ2-5, with TRBD1 as a possible D gene (6 bases). This CDR3 has 15 amino acids. Trimming took off 8 bases at V and 2 bases at J, with 18 bases between the two ends. The germline gives CDR1 SNHLY, CDR2 FYNNEI. The CDR3 loop reads CASELRPGQQETQYF. DNA for the CDR3: TGTGCCAGCGAACTCCGGCCCGGACAGCAAGAGACCCAGTACTTC.

This clonotype has more than one count but fewer than ten. V usage is TRBV6-5 and J usage is TRBJ1-5, with TRBD1 as a possible D gene (5 bases). Germline CDR1 reads MNHEY; CDR2 reads SVGAGI. CDR3 length: 14 residues. The V end lost 3 bases, the J end lost 6 bases, and 12 bases lay between the germline ends. The CDR3 DNA sequence: TGTGCCAGCAGTTATAGGGGAGAAAGTCAGCCCCAGCATTTT. Translated: CASSYRGESQPQHF.

This chain uses TRBV5-4 with TRBJ1-2; D may be TRBD1 (5 bases). The CDR3 contains 14 residues. The germline V and J ends were trimmed by 7 bases and 4 bases, with 17 bases remaining between them. Germline V lookup: CDR1 SGHNT, CDR2 YYREEE (reference sequence). CDR3 nucleotide sequence: TGTGCCAGCGCGCCTGGGGGGAGCTCCTATGGCTACACCTTC. Its translation: CASAPGGSSYGYTF.

This chain connects TRBV29-1 to TRBJ2-1; D assignment may be TRBD1 or TRBD2 (5 bases each). V shed 3 bases and J shed 0 bases, with 15 bases lying between them. The CDR3 sequence is 16 residues long. Germline V lookup: CDR1 SQVTM, CDR2 ANQGSEA. The CDR3 is CSVESPGTSSYNEQFF. The CDR3 DNA reads as TGCAGCGTTGAGTCGCCCGGGACGAGCTCCTACAATGAGCAGTTCTTC.

The chain recombines TRBV19 with TRBJ2-2; D gene ambiguous. Between the trimmed V and J ends, which lost 5 bases and 7 bases, there was a span of 14 bases. The CDR3 is made up of 14 amino acids. The germline V gene encodes CDR1 LNHDA and CDR2 SQIVND (reference sequence). CDR3 coding DNA: TGTGCCAGTAGTTCCGCCTATGGGTACGGGGAGCTGTTTTTT. Its translation: CASSSAYGYGELFF.

The chain uses TRBV28 and TRBJ1-6, with D possibly TRBD1 on 5 matching bases. Germline assignment: CDR1 MDHEN and CDR2 SYDVKM. The CDR3 totals 16 residues. V lost 2 bases to trimming and J lost 7 bases, with 15 bases between them. CDR3 DNA: TGTGCCAGCAGTTTAGTGTCCCAGGGAGAAAATTCACCCCTCCACTTT. Its protein is CASSLVSQGENSPLHF.

The chain uses TRBV21-1 and TRBJ2-2; no check of the table's D call, TRBD1, against the DNA was made. TRBV21-1 is shown as a pseudogene. The CDR3 sequence is 16 residues long. The CDR3 nucleotides read TGTGCCAGCAGCACCACAGGGGGCTCGAACACCGGGGAGCTGTTTTTT. Encoded protein: CASSTTGGSNTGELFF.

This rearrangement joins TRBV5-6 to TRBJ2-3; D call uncertain. The V gene lost 7 bases and the J gene lost 4 bases, with 13 bases spanning the gap. The CDR3 is 13 residues long. Germline V lookup: CDR1 SGHDT, CDR2 YYEEEE. DNA for the CDR3: TGTGCCAGCGCAACTGACGGGTCAGATACGCAGTATTTT. This gives the protein CASATDGSDTQYF.

This clonotype was counted between two and nine times. This rearrangement joins TRBV7-2 to TRBJ1-2, with 8 bases aligning to TRBD1. Germline CDR1 and CDR2: SGHTA and FQGNSA. J lost 6 bases, V lost 5 bases, and 8 bases had no gene match. The length of the CDR3 is 14 residues. DNA of the CDR3: TGTGCCAGCAGCCCCCGGACAGGGAGTAATGGCTACACCTTC. Residues: CASSPRTGSNGYTF.

This clonotype has only a few counts. The chain carries TRBV15 and TRBJ1-1; TRBD1 matches at 8 bases. The CDR3 extends over 17 amino acids. J was trimmed by 1 base and V by 1 base; bases with no gene match: 8. In germline, CDR1 is LNHNV, CDR2 YYDKDF (reference sequence). CDR3 amino acids: CATSRAQGASWNTEAFF. In DNA, the CDR3 is TGTGCCACCAGCAGAGCCCAGGGGGCCTCGTGGAACACTGAAGCTTTCTTT. Using reference TRBV15 and TRBJ1-1 for the parts outside the CDR3, the full variable domain is DAMVIQNPRYQVTQFGKPVTLSCSQTLNHNVMYWYQQKSSQAPKLLFHYYDKDFNNEADTPDNFQSRRPNTSFCFLDIRSPGLGDTAMYLCATSRAQGASWNTEAFFGQGTRLTVV.